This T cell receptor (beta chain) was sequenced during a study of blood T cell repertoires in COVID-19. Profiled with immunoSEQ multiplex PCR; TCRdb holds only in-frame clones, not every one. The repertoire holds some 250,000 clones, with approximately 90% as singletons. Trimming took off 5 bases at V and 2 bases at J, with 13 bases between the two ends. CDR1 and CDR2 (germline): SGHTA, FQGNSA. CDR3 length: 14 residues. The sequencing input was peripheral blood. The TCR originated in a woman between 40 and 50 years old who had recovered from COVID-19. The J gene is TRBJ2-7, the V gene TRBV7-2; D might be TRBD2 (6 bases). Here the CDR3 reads CASSRKAGAYEQYF. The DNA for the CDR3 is TGTGCCAGCAGCAGAAAAGCGGGCGCCTACGAGCAGTACTTC.